This TCR beta chain was identified in a study of T cell responses to AZD1222 COVID-19 vaccine. Across the whole study: Timing groups of about 4 and about 12 weeks for second doses were pooled. The study, taken as a whole, reports: Donors were chiefly white British, with a greater number of females, and clonal diversity was perhaps underestimated. In all cases, repertoires were sampled only after the peak T cell response. CD4 TCRs covered the whole spike, strongest at regions 160-218 and 743-854.

Assay: immunoSEQ multiplex PCR; the TCRdb copy retains only in-frame clones and omits some. This table holds roughly 150,000 clones, roughly 92% found once. V was clipped by 3 bases and J by 9 bases; unmatched bases: 5. CDR1 is MNHEY, CDR2 SMNVEV, per germline (reference sequence). CDR3 length: 14 amino acids. Comment on this clone: The antigen is undetermined.

The source is an adult in good health. The chain couples TRBV27 to TRBJ2-2; 9 bases align to TRBD2. The sample was peripheral blood, taken on day 0 of AZD1222 vaccination. The CDR3 here is CASSLGSGRRELFF. As DNA, the CDR3 is TGTGCCAGCAGTTTGGGTAGCGGGAGAAGGGAGCTGTTTTTT.